This T cell receptor beta chain was retrieved from a study of naive and memory T cell subsets. The beta constant-region primer was an equimolar mix of two oligonucleotides covering TRBC1 and TRBC2. Nested alpha and beta constant-region primers with the SP2 primer drove four PCR rounds on ligated cDNA. TCRdb used MiXCR to reprocess the UMI-ligation and nested PCR reads, holding one entry per CDR3 protein. Among tens of thousands of distinct CDR3 sequences listed, 10% to 12% were seen once. V lost 0 bases and J 0 bases, leaving 15 bases between the germline ends. Germline assignment: CDR1 SEHNR and CDR2 FQNEAQ (reference sequence). This CDR3 spans 18 amino acids. Study-wide results and caveats: Especially in CD8 cells, naive repertoires contained a few larger clonotypes, possibly CD45RA-re-expressing memory cells.

Points on this clonotype: Its antigen is undetermined.

The chain carries TRBV7-9 and TRBJ1-5; weak D call: TRBD1 (6 bases). This clonotype was obtained from a human donor in good health. Source material: naive CD4+ T cells from blood. The CDR3 DNA is TGTGCCAGCAGCTTAGCTTCAAACAGGGATTTTAGCAATCAGCCCCAGCATTTT. It translates to CASSLASNRDFSNQPQHF.